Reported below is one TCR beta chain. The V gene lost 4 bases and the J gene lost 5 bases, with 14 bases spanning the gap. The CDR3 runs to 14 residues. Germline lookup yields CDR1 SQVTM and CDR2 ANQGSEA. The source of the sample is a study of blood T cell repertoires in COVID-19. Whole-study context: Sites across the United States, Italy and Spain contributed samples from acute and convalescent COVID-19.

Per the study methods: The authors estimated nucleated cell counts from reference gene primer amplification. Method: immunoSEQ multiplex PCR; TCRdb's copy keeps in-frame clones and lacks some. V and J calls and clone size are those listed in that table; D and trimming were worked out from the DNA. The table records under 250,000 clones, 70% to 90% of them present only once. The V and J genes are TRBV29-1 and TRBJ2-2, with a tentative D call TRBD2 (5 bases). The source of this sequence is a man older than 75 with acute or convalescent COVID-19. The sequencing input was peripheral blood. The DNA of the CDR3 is TGCAGCGTTGTTGAGGGAAAAGTTACCGGGGAGCTGTTTTTT. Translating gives CSVVEGKVTGELFF.